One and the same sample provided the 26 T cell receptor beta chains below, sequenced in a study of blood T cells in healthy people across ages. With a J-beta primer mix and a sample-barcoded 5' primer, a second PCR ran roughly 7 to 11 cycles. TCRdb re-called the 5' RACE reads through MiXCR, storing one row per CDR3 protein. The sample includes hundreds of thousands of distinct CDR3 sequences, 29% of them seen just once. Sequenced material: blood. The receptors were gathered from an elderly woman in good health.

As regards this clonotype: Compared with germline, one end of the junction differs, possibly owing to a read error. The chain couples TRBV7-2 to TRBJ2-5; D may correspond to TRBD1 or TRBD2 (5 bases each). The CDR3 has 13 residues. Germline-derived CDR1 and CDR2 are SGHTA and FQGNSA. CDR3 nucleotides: TGTGCCAGCAGCCGGGACGGCCAAGAGGCCCAGTACTTC. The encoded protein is CASSRDGQEAQYF.

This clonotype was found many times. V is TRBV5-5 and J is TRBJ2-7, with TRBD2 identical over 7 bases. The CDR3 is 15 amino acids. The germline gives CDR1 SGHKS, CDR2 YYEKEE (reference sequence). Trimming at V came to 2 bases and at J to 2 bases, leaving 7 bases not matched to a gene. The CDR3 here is CASSFAGGSPYEQYF. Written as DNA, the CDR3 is TGTGCCAGCAGCTTTGCCGGGGGGTCCCCCTACGAGCAGTACTTC.

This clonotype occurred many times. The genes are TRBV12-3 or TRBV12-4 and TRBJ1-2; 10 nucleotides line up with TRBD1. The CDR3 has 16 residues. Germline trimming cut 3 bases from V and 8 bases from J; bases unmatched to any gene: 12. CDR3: CASSFALTGGAEGYTF. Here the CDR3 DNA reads TGTGCCAGCAGTTTCGCCCTGACAGGGGGCGCGGAGGGCTACACCTTC.

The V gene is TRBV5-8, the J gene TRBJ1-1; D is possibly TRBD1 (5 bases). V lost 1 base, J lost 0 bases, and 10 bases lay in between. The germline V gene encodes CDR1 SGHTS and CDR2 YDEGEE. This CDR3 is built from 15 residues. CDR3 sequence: CASSLFRGLNTEAFF. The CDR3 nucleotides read TGTGCCAGCAGCTTGTTTAGGGGTTTGAACACTGAAGCTTTCTTT.

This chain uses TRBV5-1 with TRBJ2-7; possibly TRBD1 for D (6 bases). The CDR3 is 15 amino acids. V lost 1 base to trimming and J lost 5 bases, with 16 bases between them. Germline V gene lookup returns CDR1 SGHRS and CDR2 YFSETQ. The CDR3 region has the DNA TGCGCCAGCAGCTTGCCCGGACAGCCCACGAACGAGCAGTACTTC. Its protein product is CASSLPGQPTNEQYF. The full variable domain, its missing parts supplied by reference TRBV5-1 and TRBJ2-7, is KAGVTQTPRYLIKTRGQQVTLSCSPISGHRSVSWYQQTPGQGLQFLFEYFSETQRNKGNFPGRFSGRQFSNSRSEMNVSTLELGDSALYLCASSLPGQPTNEQYFGPGTRLTVT.

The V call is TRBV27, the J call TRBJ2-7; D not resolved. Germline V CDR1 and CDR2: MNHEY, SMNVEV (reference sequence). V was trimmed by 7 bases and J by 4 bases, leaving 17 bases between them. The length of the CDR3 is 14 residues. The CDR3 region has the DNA TGTGCCAGCAATATCCCAATCTGGCCATACGAGCAGTACTTC. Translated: CASNIPIWPYEQYF.

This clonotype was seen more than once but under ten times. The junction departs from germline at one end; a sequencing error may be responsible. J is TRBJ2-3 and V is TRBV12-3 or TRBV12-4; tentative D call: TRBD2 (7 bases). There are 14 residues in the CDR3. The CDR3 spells CASSGGGGADAQYF. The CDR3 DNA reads TGTGCCAGCAGTGGAGGGGGGGGCGCAGATGCGCAGTATTTT.

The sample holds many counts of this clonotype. The CDR3 DNA reads TGCAGTGCTAGAGATGGGGATAGCGGGGGCTACGAGCAGTACTTC. Translation gives CSARDGDSGGYEQYF. The chain recombines TRBV20-1 with TRBJ2-7, with 9 bases fitting TRBD2. V was pared by 0 bases and J by 3 bases, with 6 bases of the junction left unmatched. The CDR3 has 15 amino acids. CDR1 is DFQATT, CDR2 SNEGSKA, per germline (reference sequence).

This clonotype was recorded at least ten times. The CDR3 DNA reads as TGCAGTGCTAGAGACGTCCGGGCGCCCTCCTACAATGAGCAGTTCTTC. It encodes CSARDVRAPSYNEQFF. The chain is built from TRBV20-1 and TRBJ2-1; D remains unclear. Germline V gene sequence: CDR1 DFQATT, CDR2 SNEGSKA (reference sequence). The length of the CDR3 is 16 residues. V lost 0 bases to trimming and J lost 0 bases, with 12 bases between them.

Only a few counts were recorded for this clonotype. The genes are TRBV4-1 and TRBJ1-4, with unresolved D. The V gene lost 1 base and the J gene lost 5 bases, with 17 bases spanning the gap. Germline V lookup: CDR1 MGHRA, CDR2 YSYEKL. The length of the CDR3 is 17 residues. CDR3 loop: CASSQGEVRRGNEKLFF. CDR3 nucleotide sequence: TGCGCCAGCAGCCAAGGAGAAGTGCGGCGTGGGAATGAAAAACTGTTTTTT.

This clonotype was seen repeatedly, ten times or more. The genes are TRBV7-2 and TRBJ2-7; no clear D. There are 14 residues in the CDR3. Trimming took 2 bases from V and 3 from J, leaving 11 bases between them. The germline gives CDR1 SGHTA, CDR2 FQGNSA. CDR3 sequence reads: CASSLNALVYEQYF. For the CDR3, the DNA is TGTGCCAGCAGCTTAAATGCTCTAGTCTACGAGCAGTACTTC.

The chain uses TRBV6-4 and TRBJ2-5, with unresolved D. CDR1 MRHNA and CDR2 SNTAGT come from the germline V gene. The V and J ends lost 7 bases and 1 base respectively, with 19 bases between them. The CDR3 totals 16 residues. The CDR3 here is CASIGPKVSLQETQYF. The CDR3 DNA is TGTGCCAGCATTGGACCTAAAGTTAGTCTCCAAGAGACCCAGTACTTC.

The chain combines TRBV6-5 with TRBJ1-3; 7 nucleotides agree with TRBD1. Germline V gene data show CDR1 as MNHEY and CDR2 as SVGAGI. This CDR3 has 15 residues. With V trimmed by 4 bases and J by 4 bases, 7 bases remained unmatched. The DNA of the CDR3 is TGTGCCAGCAGTTTCGACAGGGAAATAGGAAACACCATATATTTT. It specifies CASSFDREIGNTIYF.

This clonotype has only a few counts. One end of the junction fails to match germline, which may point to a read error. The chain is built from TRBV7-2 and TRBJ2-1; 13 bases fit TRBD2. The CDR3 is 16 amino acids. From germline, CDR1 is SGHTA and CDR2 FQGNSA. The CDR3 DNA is TGTGCCAGCAGTCCGACTAGCGGGGGGTCCTACAATGGGCAGTTCTTC. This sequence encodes CASSPTSGGSYNGQFF.

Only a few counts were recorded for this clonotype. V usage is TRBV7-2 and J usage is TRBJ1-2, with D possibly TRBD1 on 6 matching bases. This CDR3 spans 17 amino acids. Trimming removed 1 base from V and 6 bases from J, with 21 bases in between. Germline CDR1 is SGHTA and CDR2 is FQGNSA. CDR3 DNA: TGTGCCAGCAGCTTAGGTCGGCTCCTAGGGGGGAGGGATGGCTACACCTTC. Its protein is CASSLGRLLGGRDGYTF.

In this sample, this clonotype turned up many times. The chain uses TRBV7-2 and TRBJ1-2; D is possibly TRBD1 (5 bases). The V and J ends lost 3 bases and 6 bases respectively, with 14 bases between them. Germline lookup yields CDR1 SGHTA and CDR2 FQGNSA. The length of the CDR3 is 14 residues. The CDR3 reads CASSLGTAPNGYTF. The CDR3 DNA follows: TGTGCCAGCAGCTTGGGGACGGCCCCTAATGGCTACACCTTC.

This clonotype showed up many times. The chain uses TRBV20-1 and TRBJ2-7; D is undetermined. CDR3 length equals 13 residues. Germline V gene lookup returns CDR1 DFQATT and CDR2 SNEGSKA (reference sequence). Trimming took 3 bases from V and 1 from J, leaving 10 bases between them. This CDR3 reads CSARLLRSYEQYF. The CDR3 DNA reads TGCAGTGCTAGGTTGCTCCGATCCTACGAGCAGTACTTC.

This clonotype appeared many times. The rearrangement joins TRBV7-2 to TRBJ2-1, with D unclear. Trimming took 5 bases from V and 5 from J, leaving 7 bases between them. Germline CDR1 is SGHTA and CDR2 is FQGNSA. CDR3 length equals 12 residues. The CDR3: CASSKTDNEQFF. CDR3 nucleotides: TGTGCCAGCAGCAAGACGGACAATGAGCAGTTCTTC.

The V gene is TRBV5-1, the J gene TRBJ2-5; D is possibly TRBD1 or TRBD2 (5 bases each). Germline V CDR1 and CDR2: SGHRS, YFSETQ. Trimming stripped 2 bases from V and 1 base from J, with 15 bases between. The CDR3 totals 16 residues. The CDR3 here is CASSFAGANPQETQYF. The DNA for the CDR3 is TGCGCCAGCAGCTTTGCCGGGGCGAACCCCCAAGAGACCCAGTACTTC.

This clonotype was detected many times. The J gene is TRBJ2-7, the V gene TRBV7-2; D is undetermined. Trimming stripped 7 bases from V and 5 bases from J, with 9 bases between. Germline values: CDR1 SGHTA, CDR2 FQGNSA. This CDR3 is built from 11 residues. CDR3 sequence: CASTGWDEQYF. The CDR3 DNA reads TGTGCCAGCACCGGCTGGGACGAGCAGTACTTC.

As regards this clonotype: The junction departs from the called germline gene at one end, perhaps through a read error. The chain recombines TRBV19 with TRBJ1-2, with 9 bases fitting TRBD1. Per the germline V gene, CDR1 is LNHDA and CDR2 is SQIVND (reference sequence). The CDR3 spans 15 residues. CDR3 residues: CASSIDGQGFGGHTF. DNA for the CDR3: TGTGCCAGTAGTATAGATGGACAGGGGTTTGGTGGCCACACCTTC.

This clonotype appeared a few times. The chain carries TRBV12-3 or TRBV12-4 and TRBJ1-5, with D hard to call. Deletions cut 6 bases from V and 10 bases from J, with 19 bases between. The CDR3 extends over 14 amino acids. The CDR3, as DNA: TGTGCCAGCAGCCCTAGAGGGAGAATCAACCCCCAGCATTTT. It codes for CASSPRGRINPQHF.

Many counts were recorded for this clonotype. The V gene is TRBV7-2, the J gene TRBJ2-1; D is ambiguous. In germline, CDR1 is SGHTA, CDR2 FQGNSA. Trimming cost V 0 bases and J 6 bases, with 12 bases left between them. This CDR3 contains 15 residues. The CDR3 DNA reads TGTGCCAGCAGCTTAGCAGGGATCCCCCGCAATGAGCAGTTCTTC. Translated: CASSLAGIPRNEQFF.

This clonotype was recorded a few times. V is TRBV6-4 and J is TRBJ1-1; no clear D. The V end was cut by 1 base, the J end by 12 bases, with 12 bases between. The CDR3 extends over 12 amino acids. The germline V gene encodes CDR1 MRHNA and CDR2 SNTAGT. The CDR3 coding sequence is TGTGCCAGCAGTGACTTGGGGAGGAGGACTTTCTTT. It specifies CASSDLGRRTFF.

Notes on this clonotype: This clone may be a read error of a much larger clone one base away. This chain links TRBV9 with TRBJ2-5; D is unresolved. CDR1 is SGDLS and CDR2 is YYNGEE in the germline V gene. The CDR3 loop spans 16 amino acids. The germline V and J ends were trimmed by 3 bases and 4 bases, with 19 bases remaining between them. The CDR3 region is CASSAPRTTERETQYF. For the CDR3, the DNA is TGTGCCAGCAGCGCTCCAAGGACGACCGAGAGAGAGACCCAGTACTTC. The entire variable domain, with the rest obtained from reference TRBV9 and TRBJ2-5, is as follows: DSGVTQTPKHLITATGQRVTLRCSPRSGDLSVYWYQQSLDQGLQFLIQYYNGEERAKGNILERFSAQQFPDLHSELNLSSLELGDSALYFCASSAPRTTERETQYFGPGTRLLVL.

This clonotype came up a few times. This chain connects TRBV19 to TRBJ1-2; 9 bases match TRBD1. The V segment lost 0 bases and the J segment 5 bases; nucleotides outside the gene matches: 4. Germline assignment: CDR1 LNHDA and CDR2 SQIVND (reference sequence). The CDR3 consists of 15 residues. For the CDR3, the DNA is TGTGCCAGTAGTATAGATCCGACAGGGGGGTATGGCTACACCTTC. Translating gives CASSIDPTGGYGYTF.